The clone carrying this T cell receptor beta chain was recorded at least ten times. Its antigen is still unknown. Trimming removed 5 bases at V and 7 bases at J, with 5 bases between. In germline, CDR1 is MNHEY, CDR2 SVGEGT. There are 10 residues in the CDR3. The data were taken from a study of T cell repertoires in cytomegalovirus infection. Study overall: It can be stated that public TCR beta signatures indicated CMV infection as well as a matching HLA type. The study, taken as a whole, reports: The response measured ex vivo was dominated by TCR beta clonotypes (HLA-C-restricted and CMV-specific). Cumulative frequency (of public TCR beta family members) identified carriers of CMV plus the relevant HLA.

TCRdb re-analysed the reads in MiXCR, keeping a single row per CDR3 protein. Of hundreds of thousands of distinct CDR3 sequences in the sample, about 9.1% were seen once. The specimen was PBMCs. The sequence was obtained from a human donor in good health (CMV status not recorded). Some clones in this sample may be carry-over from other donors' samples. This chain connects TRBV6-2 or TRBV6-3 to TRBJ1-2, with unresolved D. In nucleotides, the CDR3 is TGTGCCAGCAGTGGATTTGGCTACACCTTC. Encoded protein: CASSGFGYTF.